The T cell receptor beta chain under discussion was sequenced for a study of blood T cell repertoires in COVID-19. Study summary: T cells, B-cell-depleted T cells, or PBMCs provided the cDNA or gDNA that served as material.

The germline V and J ends were trimmed by 3 bases and 2 bases, with 8 bases remaining between them. CDR1 is LNHDA and CDR2 is SQIVND in the germline V gene (reference sequence). The CDR3 has 14 residues. The protocol was immunoSEQ multiplex PCR, while the TCRdb copy is restricted to in-frame clones and leaves out a portion. This sample yields some 15,000 clones, of which roughly 82% are seen a single time; roughly 26% belongs to the top ten. Sequenced sample: peripheral blood. The V and J genes are TRBV19 and TRBJ1-3; no clear D gene. The clonotype was recovered from an older woman with active COVID-19. In DNA, the CDR3 is TGTGCCAGTAGTATCCGTCCTACTGGAAACACCATATATTTT. Translating it yields CASSIRPTGNTIYF. Supplemented by reference TRBV19 and TRBJ1-3, the full variable domain reads DGGITQSPKYLFRKEGQNVTLSCEQNLNHDAMYWYRQDPGQGLRLIYYSQIVNDFQKGDIAEGYSVSREKKESFPLTVTSAQKNPTAFYLCASSIRPTGNTIYFGEGSWLTVV.